One and the same sample provided the 30 T cell receptor beta chains below, sequenced in a study of blood T cells in healthy people across ages. Through a sample-barcoded 5' primer and a J-beta primer mix, a second PCR was run for roughly 6 to 12 cycles. TCRdb reanalysed the 5' RACE reads using MiXCR and keeps one entry per CDR3 protein. The table has roughly 1.9 million distinct CDR3 sequences, about two fifths seen once. Sequences were obtained from blood. Receptors originate from a human donor in good health.

The rearrangement uses TRBV5-1 and TRBJ1-2; D is possibly TRBD1 (6 bases). The CDR3 covers 15 residues. V lost 4 bases, J lost 6 bases, and 19 bases lay in between. Germline V gene lookup returns CDR1 SGHRS and CDR2 YFSETQ. CDR3 bases: TGCGCCAGCAGCCTGGGGACACCCGGAGGGAATGGCTACACCTTC. It is translated as CASSLGTPGGNGYTF.

V and J are TRBV4-3 and TRBJ2-1, with TRBD2 as a possible D gene (7 bases). Trimming removed 2 bases from V and 4 bases from J, with 15 bases in between. In germline, CDR1 is LGHNA, CDR2 YSLEER. This CDR3 comprises 16 residues. CDR3 protein: CASSQQLGGAYNEQFF. As DNA, the CDR3 is TGCGCCAGCAGCCAACAATTGGGGGGGGCATACAATGAGCAGTTCTTC.

The chain uses TRBV5-1 and TRBJ2-1; TRBD2 matches at 12 bases. Trimming cost V 7 bases and J 5 bases; bases outside gene matches: 4. The CDR3 is 14 amino acids. Germline-derived CDR1 and CDR2 are SGHRS and YFSETQ. CDR3 nucleotides: TGCGCCAGCGGCTGGACTAGCGGGAACAATGAGCAGTTCTTC. The encoded protein is CASGWTSGNNEQFF.

Remarks on this clonotype: One end of the junction varies from germline; a read error may be responsible. The CDR3 DNA reads as TGTGCCAGAAGTGAGGAGAAATCCTACGAGCAGTACTTC. Translating it yields CARSEEKSYEQYF. This chain links TRBV2 with TRBJ2-7; D call uncertain. This CDR3 has 13 amino acids. CDR1 and CDR2 from the germline V gene are SNHLY and FYNNEI.

The V call is TRBV4-1, the J call TRBJ2-1; either TRBD1 or TRBD2 may fit D (7 bases each). From germline, CDR1 is MGHRA and CDR2 YSYEKL. V was clipped by 0 bases and J by 8 bases, with 20 bases between them. The CDR3 consists of 17 residues. CDR3 nucleotide sequence: TGCGCCAGCAGCCAAGAAGGGGGCAGGGTAGGGGGGGATGAGCAGTTCTTC. Translation: CASSQEGGRVGGDEQFF.

The chain employs TRBV20-1 and TRBJ2-7; the D gene could be TRBD1 or TRBD2 (5 bases each). This CDR3 has 19 residues. V shed 6 bases and J shed 4 bases, with 34 bases lying between them. CDR1 DFQATT and CDR2 SNEGSKA come from the germline V gene (reference sequence). CDR3: CSAPPGTGIGYRGPYEQYF. DNA for the CDR3: TGCAGTGCCCCCCCCGGGACCGGCATCGGGTATCGGGGTCCTTACGAGCAGTACTTC.

The rearrangement uses TRBV6-5 and TRBJ2-5; TRBD1 might be the D (5 bases). The J call may be mistaken, given a closer DNA end match to TRBJ2-7. The CDR3 loop spans 13 amino acids. From germline, CDR1 is MNHEY and CDR2 SVGAGI. CDR3 loop: CAIRPDTTYEQYF. DNA of the CDR3: TGTGCCATCAGACCGGACACCACCTACGAGCAGTACTTC.

J is TRBJ2-7 and V is TRBV15; a weak D match, TRBD1 (7 bases). Per germline, CDR1 LNHNV and CDR2 YYDKDF (reference sequence). CDR3 length: 16 amino acids. V lost 5 bases and J lost 0, with 17 bases in between. The CDR3 coding sequence is TGTGCCACCAGCGTAGACCCGGGGGACAGCTCCTACGAGCAGTACTTC. Its translation: CATSVDPGDSSYEQYF.

Ten or more counts support this clonotype. The gene calls are TRBV6-1 and TRBJ1-2; D ambiguous. The CDR3 has 11 residues. The V end lost 5 bases, the J end lost 8 bases, and 9 bases lay between the germline ends. The V gene's germline CDR1 is MNHNS and CDR2 SASEGT. The CDR3 region has the DNA TGTGCCAGCAGTTTTTTCACGGGCTACACCTTC. Translated, it gives CASSFFTGYTF.

Comment on this clonotype: It may be a read error: a sequence one base away is much more abundant. This sequence joins TRBV15 and TRBJ1-1; D call uncertain. Trimming took off 5 bases at V and 3 bases at J, with 7 bases between the two ends. Germline V gene lookup returns CDR1 LNHNV and CDR2 YYDKDF (reference sequence). The CDR3 consists of 12 residues. The CDR3 DNA reads as TGTGCCACCAGCTTTGGGGACACTGAAGCTTTCTTT. Translated, it gives CATSFGDTEAFF.

This clonotype was recorded a few times. The chain couples TRBV24-1 to TRBJ2-3; a weak D match, TRBD2 (6 bases). The germline V and J ends were trimmed by 3 bases and 5 bases, with 11 bases remaining between them. The V gene's germline CDR1 is KGHDR and CDR2 SFDVKD. This CDR3 contains 14 residues. Written as DNA, the CDR3 is TGTGCCACCAGTGATGGCGGGGCGGGAGATACGCAGTATTTT. It translates to CATSDGGAGDTQYF.

DNA of the CDR3: TGTGCCAGCAGCCAAGGACCGCAGAGAACAGATACGCAGTATTTT. Protein: CASSQGPQRTDTQYF. The V gene is TRBV4-2, the J gene TRBJ2-3; D not resolved. Germline V gene lookup returns CDR1 LGHNA and CDR2 YNFKEQ. The CDR3 covers 15 residues. V shed 1 base and J shed 3 bases, with 11 bases lying between them.

The chain has TRBV20-1 and TRBJ2-4; 7 positions match TRBD2. CDR1 and CDR2 (germline): DFQATT, SNEGSKA (reference sequence). The CDR3 consists of 13 residues. Germline trimming cut 4 bases from V and 13 bases from J; bases unmatched to any gene: 13. CDR3 loop: CSATGGLCNKQYF. CDR3 nucleotides: TGCAGTGCTACGGGGGGATTATGCAATAAGCAGTACTTC.

V gene TRBV7-3 combines with J gene TRBJ2-6, with D perhaps matching TRBD1 (6 bases). Per germline, CDR1 SGHTA and CDR2 FQGTGA. The V gene lost 5 bases and the J gene lost 4 bases, with 15 bases spanning the gap. The CDR3 is 16 residues long. The CDR3 reads CASSRETGRGANVLTF. The CDR3 DNA reads as TGTGCCAGCAGCCGAGAGACAGGCAGAGGGGCCAACGTCCTGACTTTC. The variable domain in full, completed from reference TRBV7-3 and TRBJ2-6, reads GAGVSQTPSNKVTEKGKYVELRCDPISGHTALYWYRQSLGQGPEFLIYFQGTGAADDSGLPNDRFFAVRPEGSVSTLKIQRTERGDSAVYLCASSRETGRGANVLTFGAGSRLTVL.

This clonotype occurred a few times. This chain links TRBV7-9 with TRBJ2-3; TRBD1 agrees at 8 bases. The trim removed 5 bases at V and 4 bases at J, leaving 8 bases unmatched. Germline V gene data show CDR1 as SEHNR and CDR2 as FQNEAQ (reference sequence). The CDR3 extends over 15 amino acids. The CDR3 DNA is TGTGCCAGCAGCCCCATCAGGGGGCGGGCAGATACGCAGTATTTT. As protein: CASSPIRGRADTQYF.

This clonotype was picked up many times. The chain recombines TRBV29-1 with TRBJ2-7; the D gene is possibly TRBD1 (6 bases). The germline V gene encodes CDR1 SQVTM and CDR2 ANQGSEA. CDR3 length: 17 residues. The germline V and J ends were trimmed by 1 base and 5 bases, with 24 bases remaining between them. The CDR3 loop is CSVEGTEYAPLTHEQYF. CDR3 nucleotides: TGCAGCGTTGAAGGGACAGAATATGCCCCGCTCACCCACGAGCAGTACTTC.

In its sample, this clonotype was seen a few times. The genes are TRBV4-3 and TRBJ2-7, with 9 nucleotides matching TRBD2. Germline V gives CDR1 LGHNA, CDR2 YSLEER. CDR3 size: 15 residues. V gave up 1 base and J gave up 4 bases; unmatched junction bases: 5. DNA for the CDR3: TGCGCCAGCAGCCAAGTAGCGGGGGAACCTTACGAGCAGTACTTC. Translation gives CASSQVAGEPYEQYF.

Written as DNA, the CDR3 is TGTGCCAGCTCACCACTGACAGGGGACGAGCAGTACTTC. Protein product: CASSPLTGDEQYF. The chain couples TRBV18 to TRBJ2-4; TRBD1 matches 8 bases. The last part of the DNA fits TRBJ2-7 better; the J call may be wrong. Germline CDR1 KGHSH, CDR2 LQKENI. The CDR3 covers 13 residues.

This chain connects TRBV3-1 to TRBJ2-7, with 8 bases identical to TRBD2. This CDR3 is 15 amino acids long. V lost 4 bases, J lost 2 bases, and 7 bases stayed unmatched. Germline V gives CDR1 LGHDT, CDR2 YNNKEL (reference sequence). The CDR3 reads CASSPLAGSAYEQYF. As DNA, the CDR3 is TGTGCCAGCAGCCCCTTAGCGGGAAGCGCCTACGAGCAGTACTTC.

The genes are TRBV5-1 and TRBJ2-7; D is perhaps TRBD2 (6 bases). V gave up 2 bases and J gave up 4 bases, with 13 bases separating them. This CDR3 region has 14 residues. Germline CDR1 is SGHRS and CDR2 is YFSETQ. Here the CDR3 DNA reads TGCGCCAGCAGCTTAGAATCGGGGGAATACGAGCAGTACTTC. Translation gives CASSLESGEYEQYF.

Regarding this clonotype: Mismatch with germline at one junction end may stem from a read error. J is TRBJ2-7 and V is TRBV3-1, with a weak D call TRBD1 (6 bases). The CDR3 length is 13 residues. Germline V gene lookup returns CDR1 LGHDT and CDR2 YNNKEL (reference sequence). The CDR3, as DNA: TGTGCCTGCAGCCATGGACAGTCCTACGAGCAGTACTTC. This gives the protein CACSHGQSYEQYF.

CDR3 protein: CASSQSLGDRGPGYTF. In nucleotides, the CDR3 is TGTGCCAGCAGCCAAAGCCTAGGGGACAGGGGCCCTGGCTACACCTTC. This rearrangement joins TRBV14 to TRBJ1-2; TRBD1 agrees at 10 bases. This CDR3 region has 16 residues. The V gene end was trimmed by 2 bases and the J gene end by 7 bases; junction bases not matched to a gene: 10. CDR1 is SGHDN, CDR2 FVKESK, per germline. Combining the CDR3 with reference TRBV14 and TRBJ1-2 gives the whole variable domain EAGVTQFPSHSVIEKGQTVTLRCDPISGHDNLYWYRRVMGKEIKFLLHFVKESKQDESGMPNNRFLAERTGGTYSTLKVQPAELEDSGVYFCASSQSLGDRGPGYTFGSGTRLTVV.

The sample holds a few counts of this clonotype. The genes are TRBV6-2 or TRBV6-3 and TRBJ1-5; D is ambiguous. The CDR3 is made up of 15 amino acids. The germline gives CDR1 MNHEY, CDR2 SVGEGT. Deletions cut 2 bases from V and 0 bases from J, with 8 bases between. CDR3 region: CASSYDSFSNQPQHF. CDR3 nucleotides: TGTGCCAGCAGTTACGACTCCTTTAGCAATCAGCCCCAGCATTTT.

The chain uses TRBV30 and TRBJ2-3, with D possibly TRBD2 on 6 matching bases. The CDR3 extends over 13 amino acids. Germline-derived CDR1 and CDR2 are GTSNPN and SVGIG (reference sequence). Trimming removed 0 bases from V and 5 bases from J, with 9 bases in between. The CDR3 DNA reads as TGTGCCTGGAGTGTAAGCGGGCTAGATACGCAGTATTTT. It codes for CAWSVSGLDTQYF.

The V call is TRBV5-1, the J call TRBJ2-1; TRBD2 matches 8 bases. CDR1 and CDR2 (germline): SGHRS, YFSETQ. The CDR3 contains 18 residues. The V gene end was trimmed by 0 bases and the J gene end by 7 bases; junction bases not matched to a gene: 15. DNA of the CDR3: TGCGCCAGCAGCTTGGCTTCCGGCGGGGGGCAAGACGGGAATGAGCAGTTCTTC. Translating it yields CASSLASGGGQDGNEQFF.

V usage is TRBV6-2 or TRBV6-3 and J usage is TRBJ1-5; tentative D call: TRBD1 (5 bases). Trimming removed 4 bases at V and 6 bases at J, with 7 bases between. CDR1 MNHEY and CDR2 SVGEGT come from the germline V gene. The CDR3 extends over 12 amino acids. The chain's CDR3 is CASSWRGQPQHF. The CDR3 nucleotides are TGTGCCAGCAGTTGGAGGGGTCAGCCCCAGCATTTT.

This clonotype was observed a handful of times. This chain connects TRBV7-8 to TRBJ2-3; the D is unclear. Germline V gene sequence: CDR1 SGHVS, CDR2 FQNEAQ. This CDR3 comprises 14 residues. The ends were cut back, 1 base at V and 5 bases at J, with 10 bases in the middle. The CDR3 spells CASSLEQPRDTQYF. The CDR3 nucleotides are TGTGCCAGCAGCTTAGAACAGCCTAGAGATACGCAGTATTTT.

Concerning this clonotype: An end of the junction differs from the germline gene, which may be a read error. V gene TRBV6-5 combines with J gene TRBJ2-7; D might be TRBD1 (6 bases). Per the germline V gene, CDR1 is MNHEY and CDR2 is SVGAGI. This CDR3 is 16 amino acids long. DNA of the CDR3: TGTACCAGCAGCCCCTCCATGAGGGGGAGCACCTACGAGCAGTACTTC. This codes for CTSSPSMRGSTYEQYF.

With regard to this clonotype: One junction end does not reproduce the germline sequence, and a read error may be involved. The rearrangement joins TRBV6-5 to TRBJ1-1; D gene ambiguous. Germline-derived CDR1 and CDR2 are MNHEY and SVGAGI. The CDR3 contains 14 residues. The CDR3 here is CASRYSRVNTEAFF. CDR3 in DNA: TGTGCCAGCAGGTACTCGAGGGTGAACACTGAAGCTTTCTTT.

V usage is TRBV15 and J usage is TRBJ2-1; D uncertain. V dropped 0 bases and J dropped 4 bases, with 4 bases sitting between them. There are 13 residues in the CDR3. Germline V gene data show CDR1 as LNHNV and CDR2 as YYDKDF (reference sequence). The CDR3 DNA reads TGTGCCACCAGCAGAGATCATTACAATGAGCAGTTCTTC. Its translation is CATSRDHYNEQFF.